The 16 T cell receptor beta chains given below trace back to one sample, sequenced in a study of T cells in localized non-small cell lung cancer (dated by TCRdb to 2020 to 2021). Libraries came from the immunoSEQ multiplex PCR assay. Entries here come from immuneACCESS through TCRdb and include only in-frame sequences with V and J called. Some clones fail to appear in such tables; in the studies checked, an unresolved V gene covers under half of the shortfall, and the cause of the remainder is unknown. In all, the sample holds approximately 3,200 clones, and roughly a quarter of those were seen once. Of the sample, about 19% is held by the ten largest clones. The sequences come from lung tumor tissue, collected before any cancer treatment. The receptors were gathered from a man aged 40 to 70 with stage I lung adenocarcinoma.

The J gene is TRBJ1-5, the V gene TRBV6-8; 9 nucleotides match TRBD1. The CDR3 covers 18 residues. The trim removed 5 bases at V and 7 bases at J, leaving 18 bases unmatched. Germline CDR1 is MNHGY and CDR2 is SAAAGT. CDR3 region: CASSPTLIWTGDIQPQHF. CDR3 nucleotide sequence: TGTGCCAGCAGTCCTACCTTAATCTGGACAGGGGATATCCAGCCCCAGCATTTT.

This sequence joins TRBV30 and TRBJ2-1, with D perhaps matching TRBD1 (5 bases). The CDR3 totals 14 residues. The V gene lost 0 bases and the J gene lost 7 bases, with 13 bases spanning the gap. Germline-derived CDR1 and CDR2 are GTSNPN and SVGIG (reference sequence). The CDR3 reads CAWSVRTPPNEQFF. The CDR3 DNA reads as TGTGCCTGGAGTGTACGGACACCTCCGAATGAGCAGTTCTTC.

The chain couples TRBV18 to TRBJ2-1; D not certain. Germline CDR1 is KGHSH and CDR2 is LQKENI. V gave up 4 bases and J gave up 0 bases, with 13 bases separating them. The CDR3 runs to 16 residues. The CDR3 coding sequence is TGTGCCAGCTCACGAGACGAAGCCAGCTCCTACAATGAGCAGTTCTTC. It specifies CASSRDEASSYNEQFF.

By share of the sample, this clone is medium-sized (0.01 to 0.1%). This chain links TRBV6-8 with TRBJ2-2; a possible D gene is TRBD2 (6 bases). CDR3 length: 16 residues. Per the germline V gene, CDR1 is MNHGY and CDR2 is SAAAGT. V was clipped by 10 bases and J by 5 bases, with 23 bases between them. DNA for the CDR3: TGTGCCACCCGGCGGGACTCCTCTAAGGGAACCGGGGAGCTGTTTTTT. Encoded protein: CATRRDSSKGTGELFF.

The chain couples TRBV19 to TRBJ2-7; TRBD2 aligns across 7 bases. The CDR3 sequence is 13 residues long. Germline CDR1 is LNHDA and CDR2 is SQIVND (reference sequence). The ends lost 5 bases at V and 2 bases at J; junction bases unmatched: 3. CDR3 DNA: TGTGCCAGTAGTCAGAGCGGGGCCTACGAGCAGTACTTC. This codes for CASSQSGAYEQYF.

With regard to this clone: An end of the junction differs from the germline gene, which may be a read error. This chain joins TRBV11-3 and TRBJ1-4, with 9 bases aligning to TRBD1. The CDR3 length is 14 residues. The germline V gene has CDR1 SGHNT and CDR2 YENEEA. CDR3 sequence reads: CASSLQGASTVLIF. DNA for the CDR3: TGTGCCAGCAGCCTACAGGGGGCCTCCACAGTACTGATTTTT.

A few counts support this clone. The V call is TRBV6-7, the J call TRBJ2-7; no definite D call. TRBV6-7 is an ORF, with its function uncertain. The CDR3 has 11 amino acids. Trimming left V 6 bases short and J 2 bases short, with 5 bases between. The CDR3 DNA is TGTGCCAGCAGCAGCGCCTACGAGCAGTACTTC. Encoded protein: CASSSAYEQYF.

This clone was seen a handful of times. The chain has TRBV30 and TRBJ1-1; no firm D call. Germline V gives CDR1 GTSNPN, CDR2 SVGIG (reference sequence). Trimming removed 3 bases at V and 10 bases at J, with 21 bases between. The CDR3 totals 14 residues. The CDR3 spells CAWSPLQGYRGAFF. The CDR3 DNA reads as TGTGCCTGGAGCCCTCTCCAAGGATATCGGGGAGCTTTCTTT.

The J gene is TRBJ1-2, the V gene TRBV10-2; tentative D call: TRBD1 (5 bases). CDR3 length: 14 residues. V gave up 2 bases and J gave up 8 bases, with 15 bases separating them. CDR1 WSHSY and CDR2 SAAADI come from the germline V gene. For the CDR3, the DNA is TGCGCCAGCAGTGAGGGGACGGCCATGGGCGGCTACACCTTC. Residues: CASSEGTAMGGYTF.

This clone is deemed medium-sized. The genes are TRBV19 and TRBJ1-2; weak D call: TRBD1 (6 bases). Trimming removed 5 bases from V and 5 bases from J, with 15 bases in between. This CDR3 spans 14 amino acids. The germline CDR1 and CDR2 sequences are LNHDA and SQIVND (reference sequence). Here the CDR3 reads CASSPPGARYGYTF. The CDR3 DNA reads as TGTGCCAGTAGTCCTCCGGGGGCGCGGTATGGCTACACCTTC.

This clone has a handful of counts. This chain joins TRBV30 and TRBJ2-5, with D possibly being TRBD1 or TRBD2 (5 bases each). The V and J ends lost 0 bases and 7 bases respectively, with 12 bases between them. The CDR3 has 13 amino acids. CDR1 and CDR2 from the germline V gene are GTSNPN and SVGIG (reference sequence). CDR3 residues: CAWSVRGFGTQYF. CDR3 sequence (DNA): TGTGCCTGGAGTGTACGGGGCTTTGGGACCCAGTACTTC. Full variable domain (missing parts from reference TRBV30 and TRBJ2-5): SQTIHQWPATLVQPVGSPLSLECTVEGTSNPNLYWYRQAAGRGLQLLFYSVGIGQISSEVPQNLSASRPQDRQFILSSKKLLLSDSGFYLCAWSVRGFGTQYFGPGTRLLVL.

J is TRBJ1-6 and V is TRBV28, with D possibly being TRBD1 (5 bases). Trimming stripped 2 bases from V and 0 bases from J, with 14 bases between. The germline CDR1 and CDR2 sequences are MDHEN and SYDVKM. The CDR3 has 18 residues. The CDR3 protein is CASSLMRQGSSYNSPLHF. CDR3 DNA: TGTGCCAGCAGTTTAATGCGTCAGGGTAGCTCCTATAATTCACCCCTCCACTTT.

V usage is TRBV19 and J usage is TRBJ2-2, with D perhaps matching TRBD1 (6 bases). The CDR3 contains 17 residues. Trimming removed 7 bases at V and 0 bases at J, with 18 bases between. Looked up from germline, CDR1 is LNHDA and CDR2 is SQIVND (reference sequence). CDR3 nucleotide sequence: TGTGCCAGTATTTTACGGGACACCCATTCGAACACCGGGGAGCTGTTTTTT. Translated: CASILRDTHSNTGELFF.

This clone has a handful of counts. The chain is built from TRBV6-8 and TRBJ1-1; weak D call: TRBD1 (6 bases). The CDR3 runs 15 residues. The V and J ends lost 5 bases and 7 bases respectively, with 20 bases between them. Germline-derived CDR1 and CDR2 are MNHGY and SAAAGT. CDR3 sequence (DNA): TGTGCCAGCAGTAGGGGGAATGGACTGTCACTTGAAGCTTTCTTT. Protein: CASSRGNGLSLEAFF.

The sample holds a few counts of this clone. The chain uses TRBV6-8 and TRBJ2-7, with TRBD1 matching over 7 bases. This CDR3 has 13 residues. V was clipped by 5 bases and J by 3 bases; unmatched bases: 4. The germline gives CDR1 MNHGY, CDR2 SAAAGT. The CDR3 here is CASSGGQNYEQYF. CDR3 in DNA: TGTGCCAGCAGTGGGGGACAGAACTACGAGCAGTACTTC.

V and J are TRBV19 and TRBJ2-7; TRBD1 might be the D (6 bases). This CDR3 spans 13 amino acids. Trimming pared 8 bases from V and 3 bases from J, leaving 14 bases between. Per the germline V gene, CDR1 is LNHDA and CDR2 is SQIVND (reference sequence). In DNA form, the CDR3 reads TGTGCCAGTTCAGGGGACAAGGGCTACGAGCAGTACTTC. This gives the protein CASSGDKGYEQYF.